This is a list of T cell receptor beta chains from one sample in a study of coeliac disease. The method was immunoSEQ multiplex PCR; TCRdb's version includes in-frame clones alone and lacks a portion of them. The data hold 3,500 to 4,500 clones, with less than 75% observed a single time. Source material: intraepithelial lymphocytes from the gut. All receptors come from a woman between 18 and 29 years old with active celiac disease. CDR3s include the opening cysteine and the closing phenylalanine or tryptophan. The D gene is left open where the match is weak. Size values are once, few and many counts, or a class for expanded clones, and some rows have none.

>TRBJ1-2|TRBV7-9|.|.
TGTGCCAGCAGCTTAGAAGGAGGGGCCGACGGCTACACCTTC
CASSLEGGADGYTF
>TRBJ2-5|TRBV5-1|TRBD1|.
TGCGCCAGCAGCTGGCAGGGGGCCGGTGGAGAGACCCAGTACTTC
CASSWQGAGGETQYF
>TRBJ2-7|TRBV5-4|TRBD1|few
TGTGCCAGCAGCTTCTCACTGGACCGGACAGGGAACGAGCAGTACTTC
CASSFSLDRTGNEQYF
>TRBJ2-7|TRBV14|TRBD1|.
TGTGCCAGCAGCTTCCGGGACAGGGGTTTCCCCTACGAGCAGTACTTC
CASSFRDRGFPYEQYF
>TRBJ1-5|TRBV5-4|TRBD1|.
TGTGCCAGCAGCGGAACAGGGGTATATATCAATCAGCCCCAGCATTTT
CASSGTGVYINQPQHF
>TRBJ2-5|TRBV7-9|.|once
TGTGCCAGCAGCAGGGGAGAGACCCAGTACTTC
CASSRGETQYF
>TRBJ1-2|TRBV18|TRBD1|large
TGTGCCAGCTCATTACAGGGGACTCGGGGGTCCAACTATGGCTACACCTTC
CASSLQGTRGSNYGYTF
>TRBJ1-6|TRBV5-1|TRBD1|.
TGCGCCAGCAGCTTGGTTCAGGGGGCGAATTCACCCCTCCACTTT
CASSLVQGANSPLHF
>TRBJ1-4|TRBV7-9|TRBD1|few
TGTGCCAGCAGCTTAGGCGACAGGGGGGCAACTAATGAAAAACTGTTTTTT
CASSLGDRGATNEKLFF
>TRBJ2-1|TRBV7-2|TRBD2|.
TGTGCCAGCAGCTTAGTAGCGGGAGGGCCCTACAATGAGCAGTTCTTC
CASSLVAGGPYNEQFF
>TRBJ2-7|TRBV18|.|large
TGTGCCAGCTCGCCTACTATACACGAGCAGTACTTC
CASSPTIHEQYF
>TRBJ2-5|TRBV4-1|TRBD1|.
TGCGCCAGCAGCCAAGATTCCAGGGGGCTAGGTGAGACCCAGTACTTC
CASSQDSRGLGETQYF
>TRBJ2-3|TRBV27|TRBD2|.
TGTGCCAGCAGTTCCAACGGACTAGCGGGGAGGCACGATACGCAGTATTTT
CASSSNGLAGRHDTQYF
>TRBJ1-2|TRBV5-1|TRBD1|.
TGCGCCAGCAGCTATACAGGGGAGTTATACGGCTACACCTTC
CASSYTGELYGYTF
>TRBJ1-2|TRBV6-1|TRBD1|.
TGTGCCAGCAGGGTGATCGACAGGGATGGCTACACCTTC
CASRVIDRDGYTF
>TRBJ2-1|TRBV19|TRBD2|.
TGTGCCAGTAGTCGTAGCGGGGGTTCCTACAATGAGCAGTTCTTC
CASSRSGGSYNEQFF
>TRBJ1-2|TRBV7-9|TRBD1|.
TGTGCCAGCAGCCCGGGACAGGAGTATGGCTACACCTTC
CASSPGQEYGYTF
>TRBJ2-7|TRBV5-3|TRBD1|.
TGTGCCAGAAGCAGGGACAGCGGTATTTGGAGTGAGCAGTACTTC
CARSRDSGIWSEQYF
>TRBJ2-7|TRBV7-2|.|medium-sized
TGTGCCAGCAGCGACGGTGACTTCCATACCTACGAGCAGTACTTC
CASSDGDFHTYEQYF
>TRBJ2-3|TRBV29-1|TRBD2|few
TGCAGCGTCCGTCAGGCGGGAGTTAGAGATACGCAGTATTTT
CSVRQAGVRDTQYF
>TRBJ1-2|TRBV27|.|.
TGTGCCAGCAGTTTAGGATTTCAGGGGGGCTACACCTTC
CASSLGFQGGYTF